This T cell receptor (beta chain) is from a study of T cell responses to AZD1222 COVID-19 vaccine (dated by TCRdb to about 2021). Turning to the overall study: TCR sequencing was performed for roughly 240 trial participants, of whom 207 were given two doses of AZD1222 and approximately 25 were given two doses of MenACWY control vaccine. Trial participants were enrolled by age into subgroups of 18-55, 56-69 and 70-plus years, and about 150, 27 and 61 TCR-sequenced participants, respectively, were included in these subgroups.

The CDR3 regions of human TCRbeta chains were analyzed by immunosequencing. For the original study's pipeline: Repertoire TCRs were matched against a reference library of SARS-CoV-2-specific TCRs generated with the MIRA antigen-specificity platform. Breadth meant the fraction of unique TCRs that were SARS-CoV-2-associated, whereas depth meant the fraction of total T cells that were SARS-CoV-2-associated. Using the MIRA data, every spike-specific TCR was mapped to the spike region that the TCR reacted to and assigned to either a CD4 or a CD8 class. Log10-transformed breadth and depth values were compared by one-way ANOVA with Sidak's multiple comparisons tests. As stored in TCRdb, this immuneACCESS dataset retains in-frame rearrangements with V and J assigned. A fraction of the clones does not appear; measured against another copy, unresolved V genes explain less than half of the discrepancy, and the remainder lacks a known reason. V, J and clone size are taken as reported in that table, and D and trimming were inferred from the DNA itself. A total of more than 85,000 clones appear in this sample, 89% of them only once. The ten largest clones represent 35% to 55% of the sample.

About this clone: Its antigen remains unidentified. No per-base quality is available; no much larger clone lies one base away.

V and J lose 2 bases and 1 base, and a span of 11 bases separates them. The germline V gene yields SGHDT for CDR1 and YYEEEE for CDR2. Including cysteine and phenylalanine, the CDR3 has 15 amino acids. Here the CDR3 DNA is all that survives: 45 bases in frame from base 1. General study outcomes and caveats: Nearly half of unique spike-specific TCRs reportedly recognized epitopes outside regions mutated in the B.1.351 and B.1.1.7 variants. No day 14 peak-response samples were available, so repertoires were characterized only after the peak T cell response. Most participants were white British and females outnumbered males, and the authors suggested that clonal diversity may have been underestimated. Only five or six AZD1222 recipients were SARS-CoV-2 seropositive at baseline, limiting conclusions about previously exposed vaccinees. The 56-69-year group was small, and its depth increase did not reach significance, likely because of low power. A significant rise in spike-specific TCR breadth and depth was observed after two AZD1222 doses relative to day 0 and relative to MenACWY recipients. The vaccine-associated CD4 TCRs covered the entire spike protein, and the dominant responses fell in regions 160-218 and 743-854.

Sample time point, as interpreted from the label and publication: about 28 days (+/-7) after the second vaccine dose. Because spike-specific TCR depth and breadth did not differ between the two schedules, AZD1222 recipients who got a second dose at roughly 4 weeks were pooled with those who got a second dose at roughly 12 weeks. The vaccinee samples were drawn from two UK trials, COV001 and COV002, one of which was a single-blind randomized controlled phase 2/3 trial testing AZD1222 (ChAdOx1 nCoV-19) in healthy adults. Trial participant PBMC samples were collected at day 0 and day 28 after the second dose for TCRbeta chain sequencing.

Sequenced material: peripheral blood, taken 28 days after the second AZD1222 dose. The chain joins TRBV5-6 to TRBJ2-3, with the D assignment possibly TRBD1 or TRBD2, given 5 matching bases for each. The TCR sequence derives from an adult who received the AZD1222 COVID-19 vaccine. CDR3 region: CASSLRDRRTDTQYF. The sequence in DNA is TGTGCCAGCAGCTTACGGGACCGACGCACAGATACGCAGTATTTT.